This T cell receptor beta chain was recorded in a study of blood T cell repertoires in COVID-19. Here immunoSEQ multiplex PCR was the method, and the copy in TCRdb shows in-frame clones only, minus some. The top ten hold under 1.5% of the sample, which has 390,000 or so clones, 86% seen once. The CDR3 covers 18 residues. CDR1 KGHSH and CDR2 LQKENI come from the germline V gene. V lost 2 bases, J lost 5 bases, and 12 bases stayed unmatched. This chain connects TRBV18 to TRBJ2-5; TRBD1 aligns across 12 bases. This TCR derives from a woman under 40 with active or convalescent COVID-19. Sequencing was performed on peripheral blood. CDR3: CASSPEGQGAQTGETQYF. DNA for the CDR3: TGTGCCAGCTCACCAGAGGGACAGGGGGCTCAGACGGGGGAGACCCAGTACTTC.